A selection of T cell receptor beta chains follows, all from one sample in a study of blood T cell repertoires in COVID-19. Here immunoSEQ multiplex PCR was the method, and the copy in TCRdb shows in-frame clones only, minus some. The sample carries 300,000 to 400,000 clones, around nine tenths recorded once. The sequencing input was PBMCs or T cells enriched from blood (not recorded which). The receptor source for this set is a man between 25 and 39 years old who had recovered from COVID-19. Each CDR3 is given with its conserved first and last residue. D genes are given only for firm matches. The size entry is marked missing in some rows and otherwise reads once, few, many or a size class.

D,V,J,size,CDR3,DNA
TRBD1,TRBV19,TRBJ1-2,.,CASSIILETGGENGYTF,TGTGCCAGTAGTATAATCCTAGAAACAGGGGGCGAAAATGGCTACACCTTC
TRBD1,TRBV11-3,TRBJ1-6,.,CASSKGQGDSPLHF,TGTGCCAGCAGCAAGGGACAGGGAGACTCACCCCTCCACTTT
.,TRBV6-5,TRBJ2-7,.,CASSMDSITTYEQYF,TGTGCCAGCAGCATGGACAGTATCACCACCTACGAGCAGTACTTC
TRBD1,TRBV19,TRBJ2-3,.,CASSLQGADTQYF,TGTGCCAGTAGTCTTCAGGGGGCAGATACGCAGTATTTT
TRBD1,TRBV9,TRBJ2-1,.,CASSPRTGGAGNEQFF,TGTGCCAGCAGCCCCCGGACAGGGGGCGCGGGCAATGAGCAGTTCTTC
.,TRBV7-8,TRBJ1-5,.,CASSFSGNSNQPQHF,TGTGCCAGCAGCTTCTCGGGGAATAGCAATCAGCCCCAGCATTTT
.,TRBV9,TRBJ1-2,.,CASSVEGGYGYTF,TGTGCCAGCAGCGTAGAAGGGGGCTATGGCTACACCTTC
.,TRBV7-8,TRBJ1-4,.,CASSLGPSVSLFF,TGTGCCAGCAGCTTAGGCCCCTCGGTTTCCCTGTTTTTT
TRBD1,TRBV25-1,TRBJ1-5,.,CASSDSRQGTNQPQHF,TGTGCCAGCAGTGATTCCCGACAGGGGACAAATCAGCCCCAGCATTTT
.,TRBV9,TRBJ1-6,.,CASSVDWGANSPLHF,TGTGCCAGCAGCGTCGATTGGGGAGCCAATTCACCCCTCCACTTT
.,TRBV24-1,TRBJ1-6,.,CATSSSIPGADNSPLHF,TGTGCCACCAGCAGCAGCATACCAGGGGCCGATAATTCACCCCTCCACTTT
.,TRBV14,TRBJ1-6,once,CASSVVNPYNSPLHF,TGTGCCAGCAGCGTAGTAAACCCCTATAATTCACCCCTCCACTTT
.,TRBV15,TRBJ1-1,.,CATSSRVFTEAFF,TGTGCCACCAGCAGCAGGGTTTTCACTGAAGCTTTCTTT
TRBD1,TRBV5-1,TRBJ1-2,.,CASSPRTGGADGYTF,TGCGCCAGCAGCCCCCGGACAGGGGGCGCGGATGGCTACACCTTC
.,TRBV6-5,TRBJ1-3,once,CASSTGSGNTIYF,TGTGCCAGCAGTACAGGGTCCGGAAACACCATATATTTT
.,TRBV15,TRBJ1-6,.,CATSRTFRGSYNSPLHF,TGTGCCACCAGCAGGACGTTCAGGGGCTCCTATAATTCACCCCTCCACTTT
TRBD1,TRBV19,TRBJ1-1,.,CASSPQTGGILNTEAFF,TGTGCCAGTAGTCCTCAGACAGGGGGAATTTTGAACACTGAAGCTTTCTTT
.,TRBV2,TRBJ1-5,.,CASSEMKGSNQPQHF,TGTGCCAGCAGTGAAATGAAGGGGTCCAATCAGCCCCAGCATTTT
TRBD1,TRBV25-1,TRBJ2-5,.,CASATGGRETQYF,TGTGCCAGCGCCACAGGGGGCCGGGAGACCCAGTACTTC
TRBD1,TRBV11-2,TRBJ1-4,.,CASSSGGADRKLFF,TGTGCCAGCAGCTCAGGGGGCGCGGATAGGAAACTGTTTTTT
.,TRBV7-3,TRBJ1-3,.,CASSLTPRAGNTIYF,TGTGCCAGCAGTTTAACCCCCAGGGCTGGAAACACCATATATTTT
.,TRBV28,TRBJ1-2,few,CASRDIRRGGYTF,TGTGCCAGCAGGGACATCCGTAGGGGTGGCTACACCTTC
TRBD1,TRBV3-1/TRBV3-2,TRBJ2-1,once,CASSRDYRGRRSEQFF,TGTGCCAGCAGCCGCGATTACAGGGGGCGCAGGTCTGAGCAGTTCTTC
.,TRBV5-5,TRBJ2-7,.,CASSFNRVSYEQYF,TGTGCCAGCAGCTTCAACAGGGTCTCCTACGAGCAGTACTTC
.,TRBV4-1,TRBJ2-3,.,CASSQTWRAGGGDTQYF,TGCGCCAGCAGCCAAACATGGAGGGCCGGTGGCGGGGATACGCAGTATTTT
.,TRBV5-1,TRBJ1-3,.,CASSRGSGNTIYF,TGCGCCAGCAGCAGGGGATCCGGAAACACCATATATTTT
TRBD1,TRBV5-1,TRBJ2-7,.,CASSSDPGTAYHEQYF,TGCGCCAGCAGCTCTGATCCCGGGACAGCTTACCACGAGCAGTACTTC
TRBD2,TRBV11-2,TRBJ2-5,once,CASSWTSKIQETQYF,TGTGCCAGCAGCTGGACTAGCAAAATCCAAGAGACCCAGTACTTC
.,TRBV5-1,TRBJ2-7,.,CASSLAGLAAYEQYF,TGCGCCAGCAGCTTGGCCGGGCTAGCCGCCTACGAGCAGTACTTC
TRBD1,TRBV28,TRBJ2-1,.,CASSSRDRGKVEQFF,TGTGCCAGCAGTTCCCGGGACAGGGGTAAGGTGGAGCAGTTCTTC